The source of this TCR beta chain is a study of beta chain features in type 1 diabetes. Germline CDR1 is DFQATT and CDR2 is SNEGSKA (reference sequence). The CDR3 covers 11 residues. V was trimmed by 1 base and J by 7 bases, leaving 7 bases between them. This clone was observed a few times. The authors reverse transcribed all of the isolated RNA, so sequencing captured expressed TCRB transcripts. The data were produced by immunoSEQ multiplex PCR, yet TCRdb's version contains in-frame clones alone and is incomplete. Of around 500,000 clones listed, 30% are singletons. The TCR comes from a man aged 18-30 years in good health. Sequencing was performed on naive CD4+ T cells from blood. This chain joins TRBV20-1 and TRBJ1-2; D gene uncertain. The CDR3 sequence is CSARAAGGYTF. CDR3 bases: TGCAGTGCTAGAGCCGCCGGTGGCTACACCTTC.